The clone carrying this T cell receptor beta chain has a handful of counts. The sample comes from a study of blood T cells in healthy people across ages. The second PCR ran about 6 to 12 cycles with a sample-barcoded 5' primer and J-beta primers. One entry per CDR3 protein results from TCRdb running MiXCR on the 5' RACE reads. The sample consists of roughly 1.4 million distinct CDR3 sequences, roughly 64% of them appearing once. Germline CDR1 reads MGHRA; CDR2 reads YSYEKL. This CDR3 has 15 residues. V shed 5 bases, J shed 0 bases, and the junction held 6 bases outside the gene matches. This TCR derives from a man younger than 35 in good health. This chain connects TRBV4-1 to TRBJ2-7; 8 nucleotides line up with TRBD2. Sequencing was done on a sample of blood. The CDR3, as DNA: TGCGCCAGCAGCGGAAAAAGCGGGAGCTCCTACGAGCAGTACTTC. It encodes CASSGKSGSSYEQYF.